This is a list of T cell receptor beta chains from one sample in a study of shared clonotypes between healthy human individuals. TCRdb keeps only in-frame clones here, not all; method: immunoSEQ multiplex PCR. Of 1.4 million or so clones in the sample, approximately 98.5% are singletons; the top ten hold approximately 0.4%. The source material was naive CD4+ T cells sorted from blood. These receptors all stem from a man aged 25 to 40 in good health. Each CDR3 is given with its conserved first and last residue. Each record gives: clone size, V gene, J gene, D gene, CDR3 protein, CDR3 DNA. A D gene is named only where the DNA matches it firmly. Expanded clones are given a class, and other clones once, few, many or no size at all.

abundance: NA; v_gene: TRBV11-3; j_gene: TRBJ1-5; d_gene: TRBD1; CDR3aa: CASSSLAGTGGSQPQHF; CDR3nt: TGTGCCAGCAGCTCACTTGCAGGGACAGGGGGTAGTCAGCCCCAGCATTTT
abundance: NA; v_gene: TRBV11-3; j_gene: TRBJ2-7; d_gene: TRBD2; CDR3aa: CASSSGQAGGRGSYEQYF; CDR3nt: TGTGCCAGCAGCTCGGGTCAAGCGGGAGGTAGGGGGTCCTACGAGCAGTACTTC
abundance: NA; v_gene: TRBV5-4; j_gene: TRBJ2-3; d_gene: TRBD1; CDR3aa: CASSRSGQGTDTQYF; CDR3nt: TGTGCCAGCAGTCGGTCGGGACAGGGGACAGATACGCAGTATTTT
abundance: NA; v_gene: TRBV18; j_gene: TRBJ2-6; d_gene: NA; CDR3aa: CASSPRASAANVLTF; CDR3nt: TGTGCCAGCTCACCACGGGCCTCTGCGGCCAACGTCCTGACTTTC
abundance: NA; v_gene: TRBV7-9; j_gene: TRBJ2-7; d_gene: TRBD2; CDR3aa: CASSPSGGGLGAEQYF; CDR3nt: TGTGCCAGCAGCCCTAGCGGAGGGGGACTAGGAGCCGAGCAGTACTTC
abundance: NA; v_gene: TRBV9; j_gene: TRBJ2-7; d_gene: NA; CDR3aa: CASSRTGLGEQYF; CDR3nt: TGTGCCAGCAGCCGGACTGGACTGGGGGAGCAGTACTTC
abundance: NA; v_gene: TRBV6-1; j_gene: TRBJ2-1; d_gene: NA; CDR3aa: CASGTRLIGYNEQFF; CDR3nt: TGTGCCAGCGGGACCCGACTCATCGGTTACAATGAGCAGTTCTTC
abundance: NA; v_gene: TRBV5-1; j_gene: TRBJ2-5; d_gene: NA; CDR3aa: CASSFGPQETQYF; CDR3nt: TGCGCCAGCAGCTTCGGGCCACAAGAGACCCAGTACTTC
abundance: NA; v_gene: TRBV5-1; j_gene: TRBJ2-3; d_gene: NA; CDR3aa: CASSLEQDTDTQYF; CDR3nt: TGCGCCAGCAGCTTGGAACAGGACACAGATACGCAGTATTTT
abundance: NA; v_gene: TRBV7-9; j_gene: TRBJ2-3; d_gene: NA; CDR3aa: CASSWDLQGDTQYF; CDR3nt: TGTGCCAGCAGCTGGGACCTCCAGGGAGATACGCAGTATTTT
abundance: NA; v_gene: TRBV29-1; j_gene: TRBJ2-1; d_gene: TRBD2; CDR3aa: CSAGLAGSQGEQFF; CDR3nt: TGCAGCGCCGGACTAGCGGGATCACAGGGTGAGCAGTTCTTC
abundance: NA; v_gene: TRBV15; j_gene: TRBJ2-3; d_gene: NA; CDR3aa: CATSRDSVLAQYF; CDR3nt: TGTGCCACCAGCAGAGATTCGGTGCTAGCTCAGTATTTT
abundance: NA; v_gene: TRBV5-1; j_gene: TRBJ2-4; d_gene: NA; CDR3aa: CASSLAPGRVNIQYF; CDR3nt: TGCGCCAGCAGCTTGGCCCCAGGCAGGGTGAACATTCAGTACTTC
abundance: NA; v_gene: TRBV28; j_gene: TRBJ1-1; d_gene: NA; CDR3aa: CASSIGGLEAFF; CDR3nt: TGTGCCAGCAGCATCGGTGGCCTTGAAGCTTTCTTT
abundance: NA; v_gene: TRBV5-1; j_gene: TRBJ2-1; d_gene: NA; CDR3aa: CASSLGPRGGSYNEQFF; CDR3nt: TGCGCCAGCAGCCTGGGCCCCAGGGGGGGCTCCTACAATGAGCAGTTCTTC
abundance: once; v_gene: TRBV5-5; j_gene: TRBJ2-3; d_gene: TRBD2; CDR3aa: CASSLGGLAGADTQYF; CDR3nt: TGTGCCAGCAGCTTGGGAGGCCTAGCGGGGGCAGATACGCAGTATTTT
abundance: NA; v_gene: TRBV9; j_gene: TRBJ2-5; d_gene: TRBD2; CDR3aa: CASSFTSVPYQETQYF; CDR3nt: TGTGCCAGCAGCTTTACTAGCGTTCCGTACCAAGAGACCCAGTACTTC
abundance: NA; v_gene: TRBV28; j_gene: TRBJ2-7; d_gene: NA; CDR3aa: CASSPSGLTSSYEQYF; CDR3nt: TGTGCCAGCAGTCCTTCCGGACTGACGAGCTCCTACGAGCAGTACTTC
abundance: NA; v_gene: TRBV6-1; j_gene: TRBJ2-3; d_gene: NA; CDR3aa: CARPADTQYF; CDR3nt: TGTGCCAGACCGGCCGATACGCAGTATTTT
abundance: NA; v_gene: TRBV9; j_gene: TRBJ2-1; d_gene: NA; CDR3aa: CASSVDGGRRYNEQFF; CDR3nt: TGTGCCAGCAGCGTAGATGGGGGCAGAAGGTACAATGAGCAGTTCTTC
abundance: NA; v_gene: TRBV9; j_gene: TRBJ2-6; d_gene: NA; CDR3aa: CASSVDPGRTHSGANVLTF; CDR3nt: TGTGCCAGCAGCGTAGATCCCGGACGGACTCACTCTGGGGCCAACGTCCTGACTTTC
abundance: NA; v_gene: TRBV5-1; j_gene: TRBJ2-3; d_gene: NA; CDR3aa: CASSVVDTQYF; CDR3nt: TGCGCCAGCAGCGTTGTGGATACGCAGTATTTT
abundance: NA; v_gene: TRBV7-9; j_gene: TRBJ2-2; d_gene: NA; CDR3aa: CASSFRQLGTGELFF; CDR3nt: TGTGCCAGCAGCTTTCGACAGTTGGGCACCGGGGAGCTGTTTTTT
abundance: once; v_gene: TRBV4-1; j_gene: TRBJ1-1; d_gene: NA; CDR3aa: CASGRSVFTEAFF; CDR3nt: TGCGCCAGCGGTCGTTCCGTTTTCACTGAAGCTTTCTTT
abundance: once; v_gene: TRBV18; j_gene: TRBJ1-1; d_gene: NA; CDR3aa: CASSPITANTEAFF; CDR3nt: TGTGCCAGCTCACCAATCACGGCGAACACTGAAGCTTTCTTT
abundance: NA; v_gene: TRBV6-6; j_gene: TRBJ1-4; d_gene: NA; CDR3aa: CASSPADGISGEKLFF; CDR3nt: TGTGCCAGCAGTCCCGCGGACGGGATCTCGGGTGAAAAACTGTTTTTT
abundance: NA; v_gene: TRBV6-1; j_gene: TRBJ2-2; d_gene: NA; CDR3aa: CASSETISILSTGELFF; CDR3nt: TGTGCCAGCAGTGAAACTATCTCAATCTTAAGCACCGGGGAGCTGTTTTTT
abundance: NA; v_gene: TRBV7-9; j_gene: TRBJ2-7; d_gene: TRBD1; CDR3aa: CASSSPDRGHYEQYF; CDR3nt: TGTGCCAGCAGCTCTCCGGACAGGGGGCATTACGAGCAGTACTTC
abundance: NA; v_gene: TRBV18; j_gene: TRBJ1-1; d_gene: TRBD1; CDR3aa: CASSPPTGVNRDTEAFF; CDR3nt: TGTGCCAGCTCACCGCCTACAGGGGTTAATCGCGACACTGAAGCTTTCTTT
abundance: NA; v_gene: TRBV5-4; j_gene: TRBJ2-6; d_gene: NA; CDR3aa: CASSLATSGANVLTF; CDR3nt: TGTGCCAGCAGCTTGGCCACTTCTGGGGCCAACGTCCTGACTTTC
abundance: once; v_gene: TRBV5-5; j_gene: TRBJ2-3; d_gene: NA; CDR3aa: CASSISGNTDTQYF; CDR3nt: TGTGCCAGCAGCATCTCGGGAAACACAGATACGCAGTATTTT
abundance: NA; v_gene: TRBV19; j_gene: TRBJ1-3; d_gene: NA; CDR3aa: CASTGRRLSGNTIYF; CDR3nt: TGTGCCAGTACCGGCAGGCGCCTCTCTGGAAACACCATATATTTT
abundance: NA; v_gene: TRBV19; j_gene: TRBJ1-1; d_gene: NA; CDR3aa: CASRNRGLPAFTEAFF; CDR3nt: TGTGCCAGTAGAAACCGGGGGCTTCCCGCGTTCACTGAAGCTTTCTTT
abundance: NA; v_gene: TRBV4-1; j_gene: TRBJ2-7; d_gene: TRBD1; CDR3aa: CASSLTLGQYYEQYF; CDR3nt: TGCGCCAGCAGTCTAACCTTGGGACAGTACTACGAGCAGTACTTC
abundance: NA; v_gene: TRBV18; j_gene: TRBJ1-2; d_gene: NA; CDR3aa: CASSLDLNYGYTF; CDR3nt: TGTGCCAGCTCACTCGACCTTAACTATGGCTACACCTTC
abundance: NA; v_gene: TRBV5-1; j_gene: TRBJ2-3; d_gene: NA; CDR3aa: CASSREPGAGTDTQYF; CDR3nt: TGCGCCAGCAGCCGAGAACCAGGGGCCGGCACAGATACGCAGTATTTT
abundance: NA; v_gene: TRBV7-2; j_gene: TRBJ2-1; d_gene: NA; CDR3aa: CASSKSSNIFYSEQFF; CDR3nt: TGTGCCAGCAGCAAAAGTAGTAACATTTTTTACAGTGAGCAGTTCTTC
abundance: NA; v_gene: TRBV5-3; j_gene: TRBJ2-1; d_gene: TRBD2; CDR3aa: CARSLGSGRADNEQFF; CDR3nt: TGTGCCAGAAGCTTGGGGAGCGGGAGGGCCGACAATGAGCAGTTCTTC
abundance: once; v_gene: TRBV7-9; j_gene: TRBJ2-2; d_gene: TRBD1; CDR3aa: CASSYPGQSQNTGELFF; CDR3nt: TGTGCCAGCAGCTACCCGGGACAGAGCCAGAACACCGGGGAGCTGTTTTTT
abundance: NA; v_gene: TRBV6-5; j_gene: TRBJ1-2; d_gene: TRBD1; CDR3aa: CASRGGGQAGYGYTF; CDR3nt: TGTGCCAGCAGGGGAGGGGGACAGGCGGGGTATGGCTACACCTTC
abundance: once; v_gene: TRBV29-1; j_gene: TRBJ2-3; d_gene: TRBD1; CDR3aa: CSVGTADDTQYF; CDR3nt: TGCAGCGTAGGGACAGCCGACGATACGCAGTATTTT